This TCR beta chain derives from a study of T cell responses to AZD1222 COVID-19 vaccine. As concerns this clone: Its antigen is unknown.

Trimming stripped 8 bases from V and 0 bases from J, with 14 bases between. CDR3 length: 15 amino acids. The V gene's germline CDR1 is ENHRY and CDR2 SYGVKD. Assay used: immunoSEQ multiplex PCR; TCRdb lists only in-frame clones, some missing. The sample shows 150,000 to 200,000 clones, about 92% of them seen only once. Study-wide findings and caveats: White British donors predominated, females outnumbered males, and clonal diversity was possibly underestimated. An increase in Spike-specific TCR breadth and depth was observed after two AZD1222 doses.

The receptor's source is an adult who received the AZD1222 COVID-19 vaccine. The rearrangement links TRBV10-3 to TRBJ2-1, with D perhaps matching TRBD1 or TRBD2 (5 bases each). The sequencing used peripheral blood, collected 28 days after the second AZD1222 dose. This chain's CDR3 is CAIGERGTSYNEQFF. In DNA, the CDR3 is TGTGCCATCGGAGAGAGGGGAACCTCCTACAATGAGCAGTTCTTC.